The T cell receptor beta chain described here comes from a study of CD8+CD57+ T cells in acquired aplastic anemia. Study summary: Roughly 3.2 ug was the average amount of DNA from sorted CD4+ and CD8+ cells.

Study-wide results and caveats: About 28 sequences, all CD8+ CDR3, were shared between patients and controls.

Flow cytometry had shown expanded CD8+CD57+ cells in the patients chosen for sequencing. Details on this clonotype: What it binds is not known. Because the CDR3 is missing its conserved closing phenylalanine or tryptophan, this is likely a read error. The limits of the CDR3 on the DNA are not certain, so only TCRdb's listed CDR3 is given.

Using genomic DNA as the template, TCR beta VDJ and CDR3 profiling was carried out. MiXCR, run by TCRdb on the reads, gives a single entry per CDR3 protein. This sample yields around 250,000 distinct CDR3 sequences, of which 82% are seen a single time; 35% to 50% belongs to the top ten. Sequencing was carried out using sorted CD4+, CD8+, or CD8+CD57+ T cells (not recorded which) from PBMCs. This sequence was found in a human donor with aplastic anemia.

This CDR3 is CASSEGGTSTETL. The chain joins TRBV9 to TRBJ2-3. Both ends counted, the CDR3 spans 13 residues. CDR1 is SGDLS, CDR2 YYNGEE, per germline.